This T cell receptor beta chain was captured in a study of cytomegalovirus exposure and HLA in healthy donors. The table lists this clone with a count of one. Its specificity is not known. Study-wide results and caveats: HLA alleles showed associations with about 17,000 TCR beta sequences in a later analysis, at a 0.05 false discovery rate. A later analysis showed HLA-associated TCR beta chains outstripping equally common others in clonal expansion.

PCR primers comprised 60 Vbeta and 13 Jbeta primers. Original processing notes: The authors later counted approximately 80 million unique TCR beta chains, 8.5 million to 13 million of them shared. The table came from immunoSEQ multiplex PCR; TCRdb's copy has only in-frame clones and leaves some out. That table gives V, J and clone size, and the DNA gave D and trimming. The sample has under 200,000 clones, around 82% seen once. CDR3 size: 16 residues. CDR1 MNHNS and CDR2 SASEGT come from the germline V gene. V lost 1 base and J lost 0, with 10 bases in between. The clonotype was recovered from a male donor in good health and CMV-seronegative. Sequenced: PBMCs. J is TRBJ1-3 and V is TRBV6-1, with a weak D call TRBD1 (5 bases). The CDR3 sequence is CASSEDQGHSGNTIYF. The CDR3 DNA reads TGTGCCAGCAGTGAAGACCAGGGCCACTCTGGAAACACCATATATTTT.